This T cell receptor (beta chain) emerged from a study of a mutant IDH1 vaccine in newly diagnosed glioma. Assay used: immunoSEQ multiplex PCR; TCRdb lists only in-frame clones, some missing. The table records about 38,000 clones, 75% to 85% of them present only once. Specified time point: week 23, last vaccination. A 20-mer mutant IDH1 peptide at 300 ug was injected subcutaneously with topical imiquimod. Of note for this clone: The target antigen is unknown.

Germline V gene sequence: CDR1 GTSNPN, CDR2 SVGIG (reference sequence). Trimming cost V 3 bases and J 5 bases, with 13 bases left between them. This CDR3 region has 13 residues. Source: PBMCs, taken from a glioma patient whose treatment included an IDH1 peptide vaccine. This receptor was identified in a man aged 40-49 years with glioma. This sequence joins TRBV30 and TRBJ1-2; unclear D gene. The CDR3 coding sequence is TGTGCCTGGAGGGGCCAAAGCGGATATGGCTACACCTTC. Protein product: CAWRGQSGYGYTF. The full variable domain, with the rest looked up from reference TRBV30 and TRBJ1-2, is SQTIHQWPATLVQPVGSPLSLECTVEGTSNPNLYWYRQAAGRGLQLLFYSVGIGQISSEVPQNLSASRPQDRQFILSSKKLLLSDSGFYLCAWRGQSGYGYTFGSGTRLTVV.